This T cell receptor (beta chain) was recovered during a study of shared T cell receptors in the human thymus. Sequenced by immunoSEQ multiplex PCR; TCRdb stores in-frame clones only, minus some. The profile shows about 710,000 clones, about 90% of them singletons. Separately, the same data were catalogued under a study of human thymus T cells. That report notes: Infants served as donors; they were healthy and Finnish and were having corrective surgery for congenital heart defects. Resections that were taken during corrective heart surgery supplied the thymus tissue. V and J genes seemed to be used with bias in thymic and blood repertoires. Thymic repertoires from unrelated individuals overlapped highly, related research reported.

The TCR originated in a boy younger than two with a congenital heart defect. Material for sequencing was thymocytes.

CDR3 loop: CAWTHGGGKTNYGYTF. As DNA, the CDR3 is TGTGCCTGGACGCACGGGGGAGGCAAGACTAACTATGGCTACACCTTC. This rearrangement joins TRBV30 to TRBJ1-2, with a tentative D call TRBD1 (5 bases). Per germline, CDR1 GTSNPN and CDR2 SVGIG (reference sequence). The CDR3 loop spans 16 amino acids. Deletions cut 4 bases from V and 0 bases from J, with 18 bases between.